This T cell receptor (beta chain) was profiled in a study of PD-L1 blockade in urothelial cancer (dated by TCRdb to about 2017). About the full investigation: All patients started therapy in about 2014 and received atezolizumab 1,200 mg intravenously every 3 weeks. About 90% of the 29 patients were males with bladder-origin urothelial cancer, and 18 of 29 reported a prior smoking history. Patients had an ECOG performance status of 0 or 1 and had received between 0 and 3 prior chemotherapy regimens. Blood samples were analyzed at two time points: 3 weeks after treatment start (second dose) and 6 weeks after treatment start. Blood samples gave median yields of approximately 130,000 T cells and 82,636 unique TCRs, along with a median clonality of roughly 0.08. The study was an exploratory multi-omic analysis of somatic, immune and clinical correlates of response to PD-L1 blockade with atezolizumab in urothelial cancer. Pretreatment tumor samples and matched peripheral blood, collected serially before and after atezolizumab treatment, underwent TCR sequencing. Durable clinical benefit was defined as progression-free survival longer than 6 months, and TCR features were also tested against progression-free and overall survival. In the same patients, pretreatment tumors underwent whole exome sequencing and RNA sequencing in addition to TCR sequencing. Durable clinical benefit was achieved by nine patients but not by the remaining 20. Just over 28 patients had pretreatment blood TCR-seq, approximately 24 had at least one posttreatment blood collection, and approximately 24 had tumor TCR-seq.

Study-level results and caveats: Among patients with durable benefit, tumor-associated TCR clones showed greater expansion in peripheral blood 3 weeks after treatment started (n ≈ 21, p = 0.022). A pretreatment peripheral blood TCR clonality below the median was linked to improved progression-free and overall survival. Because the sample size was small (n ≈ 31) and many exploratory analyses were performed, the results are intended to be hypothesis-generating.

Its CDR3 holds 12 amino acids, cysteine through phenylalanine. Only the CDR3 DNA is retained, 36 bases long and in frame from the first base. Taken from the germline V gene (reference sequence), the CDR1 and CDR2 loops are SEHNR and FQNEAQ. V loses 5 bases, J loses 8 bases, and the germline ends lie 12 bases apart. Concerning this clone itself: It lacks a known antigen. The input lacks base qualities; no much larger clone sits a single base away.

The sample's time point, from its label and the paper: pretreatment peripheral blood. The cohort comprised nearly 30 patients with locally advanced or metastatic urothelial carcinoma treated at Memorial Sloan Kettering on a trial protocol. Peripheral blood mononuclear cells were collected pretreatment and during treatment, at between 1 and 8 total time points per patient. The Qiagen DNeasy Blood extraction kit was used to purify genomic DNA from total PBMCs and tumor samples. PBMCs were collected pretreatment and during treatment, and were isolated and stored as previously described. Each PCR received spiked-in synthetic TCR analog templates so that absolute template abundance could be estimated from read counts. Using the immunoSEQ assay, TCRbeta CDR3 regions were amplified from genomic DNA with bias-controlled V and J gene primers. Rearranged TCRbeta segments were sequenced at approximately 20X coverage. Processing in the source paper ran as follows. Sequencing errors were corrected by clustering, and CDR3s were annotated against IMGT so that V, D and J genes could be assigned. Only productive TCRbeta rearrangements were used in downstream analyses, excluding out-of-frame or stop-codon sequences. To compute clonality, Shannon entropy was normalized by the log of the number of unique productive sequences and then subtracted from one. Clones differing between time points or between blood and tumor were identified using Fisher's exact test with Benjamini-Hochberg correction, with an adjusted p below 0.01 applied as the threshold. This is the immuneACCESS table as TCRdb keeps it, with only in-frame sequences that have V and J called. A part of the clones is gone; compared with another copy, unresolved V genes explain less than half, and the rest is unexplained. That table supplies the V and J calls and clone size; D and trimming were determined from the DNA. This sample lists roughly 120,000 clones; around 85% were detected once. The top ten clonotypes cover around 3.2% of the sample.

The sample consisted of PBMCs, taken around atezolizumab (anti-PD-L1) treatment. This receptor was taken from a man aged 45-60 years with urothelial cancer. The chain uses TRBV7-9 and TRBJ1-2, and possibly TRBD1, on 5 matching bases. The DNA reads TGTGCCAGCAGCCGGGACTGGTCGGGCTACACCTTC. Its translation reads: CASSRDWSGYTF.